This T cell receptor (beta chain) was identified during a study of T cell responses to AZD1222 COVID-19 vaccine. Study-wide points: Most donors were white British, females outnumbered males, and clonal diversity was possibly underestimated. It was only after the peak T cell response that any repertoires were sampled. Elevations in Spike-specific TCR breadth and depth followed administration of two AZD1222 doses.

The data were produced by immunoSEQ multiplex PCR, yet TCRdb's version contains in-frame clones alone and is incomplete. The sample records over 150,000 clones, 80% to 95% being singletons. Pooling of second doses given at about 4 or about 12 weeks was done. In the case of this clone: Its antigen is currently unknown.

In germline, CDR1 is MNHEY, CDR2 SVGEGT. This CDR3 has 14 residues. With 2 bases removed from V and 3 bases from J, the gap between germline ends came to 10 bases. The material sequenced was peripheral blood, taken 28 days after the second AZD1222 dose. The V gene is TRBV6-2 or TRBV6-3, the J gene TRBJ1-2; no clear D gene. This receptor was obtained from an adult who received the AZD1222 COVID-19 vaccine. CDR3 sequence reads: CASSYGELDYGYTF. CDR3 DNA sequence: TGTGCCAGCAGTTACGGGGAATTAGACTATGGCTACACCTTC.